The present T cell receptor (beta chain) was sequenced within a study of blood T cell repertoires in COVID-19. As for the study in general: Some COVID-19 samples were acute and others convalescent; all came from the United States, Italy and Spain.

The participants were between roughly 18 and 100 years old and came from under 25 US areas. In assigning cohorts, the study relied on participant-reported clinical history. Per germline, CDR1 LGHDT and CDR2 YNNKEL (reference sequence). V lost 2 bases, J lost 0 bases, and 8 bases lay in between. The CDR3 is 15 residues long. The method was immunoSEQ multiplex PCR; TCRdb's version includes in-frame clones alone and lacks a portion of them. The table has a few hundred thousand clones, about nine tenths seen once; the top ten hold more than 7.5%. The TCR sequence derives from a woman aged 55-69 years who had recovered from COVID-19. Sequencing was carried out using PBMCs or T cells enriched from blood (not recorded which). V gene TRBV3-1 (or the pseudogene TRBV3-2) combines with J gene TRBJ1-3; a weak D match, TRBD1 (6 bases). CDR3 in DNA: TGTGCCAGCAGCCAACGGACAGTCTCTGGAAACACCATATATTTT. Translation: CASSQRTVSGNTIYF.